In this sample, the clone carrying this T cell receptor beta chain turned up a few times. Flow cytometry had shown expanded CD8+CD57+ cells in the patients chosen for sequencing. Blood was sampled before the patients had received any therapy. This sample was taken from a study of CD8+CD57+ T cells in acquired aplastic anemia. Genomic DNA acted as the template from which TCR beta VDJ combination and CDR3 sequence profiling were carried out. TCRdb itself ran the reads through MiXCR, one entry per CDR3 protein. The table shows a few hundred thousand distinct CDR3 sequences, with about a third occurring only once. CDR3 length: 18 residues. The ends lost 6 bases at V and 3 bases at J; junction bases unmatched: 19.

This rearrangement joins TRBV12-3 or TRBV12-4 to TRBJ1-1; 7 bases align to TRBD1. The receptor's source is a human donor with aplastic anemia. Sequencing used sorted CD4+, CD8+, or CD8+CD57+ T cells (not recorded which) from PBMCs. The CDR3 protein is CASRERRGTDRTYTEAFF. The CDR3 region has the DNA TGTGCCAGCAGAGAAAGGCGTGGGACAGACCGTACTTACACTGAAGCTTTCTTT.